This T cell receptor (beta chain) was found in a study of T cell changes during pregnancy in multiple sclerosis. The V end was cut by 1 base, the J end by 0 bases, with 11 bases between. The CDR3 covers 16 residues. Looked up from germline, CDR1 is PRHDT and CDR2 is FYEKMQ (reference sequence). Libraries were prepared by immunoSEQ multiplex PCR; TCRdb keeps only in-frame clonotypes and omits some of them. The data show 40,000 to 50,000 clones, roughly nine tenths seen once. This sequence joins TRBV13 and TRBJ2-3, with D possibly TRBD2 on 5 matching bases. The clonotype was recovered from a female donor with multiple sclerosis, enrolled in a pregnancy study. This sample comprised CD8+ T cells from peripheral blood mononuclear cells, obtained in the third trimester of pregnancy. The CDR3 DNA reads TGTGCCAGCAGCTTAGCGAGCGGTGGAAGCACAGATACGCAGTATTTT. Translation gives CASSLASGGSTDTQYF.